A selection of T cell receptor beta chains follows, all from one sample in a study of T cells in Graves' hyperthyroidism and ophthalmopathy. TCRdb reprocessed the multiplex PCR reads with MiXCR, giving one entry per CDR3 protein. The sample has hundreds of thousands of distinct CDR3 sequences, less than 15% seen once; the top ten hold 9.5% to 13%. Sequencing was performed on blood. The receptors derive from a woman aged 18-29 years with Graves' hyperthyroidism. CDR3s include the opening cysteine and the closing phenylalanine or tryptophan. D genes are given only for firm matches. Some rows mark clone size as missing; the rest say once, few, many or name a class of expanded clone.

d_gene,v_gene,j_gene,abundance,CDR3nt,CDR3aa
.,TRBV27,TRBJ1-6,.,TGTGCCAGCAGCTGGACTGGATTCAGCCCCTATAATTCACCCCTCCACTTT,CASSWTGFSPYNSPLHF
.,TRBV9,TRBJ1-3,.,TGTGCCAGCAGCGTGCATGCTGAGGGCAGCTCTGGAAACACCATATATTTT,CASSVHAEGSSGNTIYF
.,TRBV29-1,TRBJ2-5,.,TGCAGCGTTGCCCACCGCTTAGGGGCCGAAGAGACCCAGTACTTC,CSVAHRLGAEETQYF
.,TRBV7-3,TRBJ2-1,few,TGTGCCAGCAGCTTACGTTCCCCAGCCCCCTACAATGAGCAGTTCTTC,CASSLRSPAPYNEQFF
.,TRBV20-1,TRBJ2-1,.,TGCAGTGCTAGAAAGGTTGTCAATGAGCAGTTCTTC,CSARKVVNEQFF
TRBD2,TRBV29-1,TRBJ2-7,few,TGCAGCGTTGAAGAGAGGTCTAGCGGGAGGGGGAGCTCCTACGAGCAGTACTTC,CSVEERSSGRGSSYEQYF
.,TRBV20-1,TRBJ2-2,many,TGCAGTGCTAGAGGGACATCCTATACCGGGGAGCTGTTTTTT,CSARGTSYTGELFF
.,TRBV30,TRBJ1-2,many,TGTGCCTGGGGGTACCCTGGAAGAGGCTATGGCTACACCTTC,CAWGYPGRGYGYTF
TRBD2,TRBV27,TRBJ2-1,many,TGTGCCAGCAGTTTACAACTAGCGTATCAGAATGAGCAGTTCTTC,CASSLQLAYQNEQFF
.,TRBV28,TRBJ2-1,many,TGTGCCAGCAGTTTGGACACGGTTCGGAATGAGCAGTTCTTC,CASSLDTVRNEQFF
TRBD2,TRBV18,TRBJ2-3,few,TGTGCCAGCTCACCTAGCGGGAGTCCAGATACGCAGTATTTT,CASSPSGSPDTQYF
.,TRBV19,TRBJ1-3,.,TGTGCCAGTAGTCACGACGAAGTCCCCGGAAACACCATATATTTT,CASSHDEVPGNTIYF